This T cell receptor (beta chain) was found in a study of blood T cells in healthy people across ages. This clonotype was detected only a few times. Mismatch with germline at one junction end may stem from a read error. Primed by a sample-barcoded 5' primer and a J-beta primer mix, a second PCR proceeded for 7 to 11 cycles. TCRdb called the 5' RACE reads again in MiXCR, with one record for every CDR3 protein. Of roughly 800,000 distinct CDR3 sequences listed, around a quarter are singletons. There are 9 residues in the CDR3. Looked up from germline, CDR1 is KGHDR and CDR2 is SFDVKD. This same sample was also part of a study on T cells of mothers and their children. This second study says: With unrelated pairs as the comparison, related mother-child pairs had a slightly higher overlap that was not significant.

This receptor was identified in a boy younger than 18 in good health. The chain carries TRBV24-1 and TRBJ1-2, with D tentatively TRBD1 (5 bases). The sequencing input was blood. CDR3 amino acids: CATSDWGNF. The CDR3 DNA reads TGTGCCACCAGTGATTGGGGGAACTTC.